This T cell receptor (beta chain) emerged from a study of CD8 T cells in Susac syndrome. Germline CDR1 LGHDT, CDR2 YNNKEL (reference sequence). V dropped 6 bases and J dropped 10 bases, with 13 bases sitting between them. CDR3 length: 12 residues. Random hexamers served to reverse transcribe roughly 0.5 to 1 ug RNA. Each CDR3 protein gets one entry after TCRdb re-called the immunoSEQ multiplex PCR reads with MiXCR. The sample lists fewer than 250,000 distinct CDR3 sequences; approximately 93% were seen once. The origin of this receptor is a human donor in good health. The sequencing sample was made of CD4+ T cells from PBMCs. The rearrangement joins TRBV3-1 to TRBJ2-1, with D unresolved. CDR3 in amino acids: CASSPRAWEQFF. The CDR3 nucleotides are TGTGCCAGCAGTCCCCGCGCGTGGGAGCAGTTCTTC.